Listed below are T cell receptor beta chains from one sample, sequenced in a study of memory CD4+ T cells and cytomegalovirus serostatus. Generated by immunoSEQ multiplex PCR, the TCRdb table keeps only in-frame clones and is missing some. The sample shows some 57,000 clones, around 80% of them seen only once. Material: memory CD4+ T cells from blood. Receptors were obtained from an adult in good health and CMV-seronegative. Each CDR3 is given with its conserved first and last residue. Fields, in order: CDR3 protein, CDR3 DNA, clone size, V gene, D gene, J gene. D genes are given only for firm matches. Clone size appears in some rows only: once, few, many, or a class for an expanded clone.

CDR3aa: CASSASGTGYLSNTIYF
CDR3nt: TGTGCCAGCAGCGCCTCCGGGACAGGTTATTTGAGTAACACCATATATTTT
abundance: .
v_gene: TRBV5-6
d_gene: TRBD1
j_gene: TRBJ1-3

CDR3aa: CASSYPGQGTEAFF
CDR3nt: TGTGCCAGCAGTTACCCTGGACAGGGCACTGAAGCTTTCTTT
abundance: once
v_gene: TRBV6-6
d_gene: TRBD1
j_gene: TRBJ1-1

CDR3aa: CASSEEGQGGNEQFF
CDR3nt: TGTGCCAGCAGTGAGGAAGGACAGGGAGGGAATGAGCAGTTCTTC
abundance: once
v_gene: TRBV2
d_gene: .
j_gene: TRBJ2-1

CDR3aa: CASGLVRVSGRTEAFF
CDR3nt: TGTGCTAGTGGTTTGGTACGAGTGTCAGGGAGAACTGAAGCTTTCTTT
abundance: .
v_gene: TRBV12-5
d_gene: .
j_gene: TRBJ1-1

CDR3aa: CATGGSGTYEQYF
CDR3nt: TGTGCCACAGGTGGTTCGGGGACCTACGAGCAGTACTTC
abundance: .
v_gene: TRBV25-1
d_gene: .
j_gene: TRBJ2-7

CDR3aa: CASSGGRLAGNEQFF
CDR3nt: TGTGCCAGCAGCGGGGGTAGACTAGCGGGCAATGAGCAGTTCTTC
abundance: .
v_gene: TRBV5-4
d_gene: TRBD2
j_gene: TRBJ2-1

CDR3aa: CASSGDRNYEQYF
CDR3nt: TGTGCCAGCAGTGGGGACAGAAACTACGAGCAGTACTTC
abundance: few
v_gene: TRBV2
d_gene: TRBD1
j_gene: TRBJ2-7

CDR3aa: CASSPGGGLGNTIYF
CDR3nt: TGTGCCAGCAGCCCGGGGGGGGGACTTGGAAACACCATATATTTT
abundance: .
v_gene: TRBV7-2
d_gene: .
j_gene: TRBJ1-3

CDR3aa: CASSYRATGNTEAFF
CDR3nt: TGTGCCAGCAGTTACCGAGCTACAGGGAACACTGAAGCTTTCTTT
abundance: .
v_gene: TRBV6-5
d_gene: .
j_gene: TRBJ1-1

CDR3aa: CASSFDRAGGYTF
CDR3nt: TGTGCCAGCAGTTTCGACAGGGCAGGTGGCTACACCTTC
abundance: .
v_gene: TRBV2
d_gene: TRBD1
j_gene: TRBJ1-2

CDR3aa: CASSQEPGQGGNSPLHF
CDR3nt: TGTGCCAGCAGCCAGGAACCGGGACAGGGTGGGAATTCACCCCTCCACTTT
abundance: .
v_gene: TRBV4-2
d_gene: TRBD1
j_gene: TRBJ1-6

CDR3aa: CASSQETYSFTQYF
CDR3nt: TGTGCCAGCAGCCAAGAGACATACTCTTTTACGCAGTATTTT
abundance: .
v_gene: TRBV4-2
d_gene: .
j_gene: TRBJ2-3

CDR3aa: CASSNSGGVRYEQYF
CDR3nt: TGTGCCAGCAGCAATAGCGGGGGGGTCCGCTACGAGCAGTACTTC
abundance: .
v_gene: TRBV5-6
d_gene: TRBD2
j_gene: TRBJ2-7

CDR3aa: CASSDQLNTEAFF
CDR3nt: TGTGCCAGCAGCGATCAGCTGAACACTGAAGCTTTCTTT
abundance: medium-sized
v_gene: TRBV11-1
d_gene: .
j_gene: TRBJ1-1

CDR3aa: CASSVPPGKQYF
CDR3nt: TGTGCCAGCAGTGTTCCCCCAGGGAAACAGTATTTT
abundance: .
v_gene: TRBV2
d_gene: .
j_gene: TRBJ2-3

CDR3aa: CASSLEHEQYF
CDR3nt: TGCGCCAGCAGCTTGGAGCACGAGCAGTACTTC
abundance: .
v_gene: TRBV5-1
d_gene: .
j_gene: TRBJ2-7

CDR3aa: CASSPRLIFNEQFF
CDR3nt: TGTGCCAGCAGCCCTAGACTCATATTCAATGAGCAGTTCTTC
abundance: .
v_gene: TRBV7-2
d_gene: .
j_gene: TRBJ2-1

CDR3aa: CATSRRGNSQPQHF
CDR3nt: TGTGCCACCAGCAGAAGAGGGAATTCCCAGCCCCAGCATTTT
abundance: .
v_gene: TRBV15
d_gene: .
j_gene: TRBJ1-5

CDR3aa: CASSSDGNRNTF
CDR3nt: TGTGCCAGCAGCTCCGATGGGAACAGGAACACCTTC
abundance: .
v_gene: TRBV7-2
d_gene: .
j_gene: TRBJ1-2

CDR3aa: CASRPIRARGTEAFF
CDR3nt: TGTGCCAGCAGACCAATCAGGGCGAGAGGCACTGAAGCTTTCTTT
abundance: .
v_gene: TRBV6-5
d_gene: .
j_gene: TRBJ1-1

CDR3aa: CASSVGGEGNTQYF
CDR3nt: TGTGCCAGCAGCGTAGGGGGAGAGGGCAATACGCAGTATTTT
abundance: few
v_gene: TRBV9
d_gene: .
j_gene: TRBJ2-3

CDR3aa: CASSRDNNEKLFF
CDR3nt: TGTGCCAGCAGCCGGGACAATAATGAAAAACTGTTTTTT
abundance: .
v_gene: TRBV6-5
d_gene: .
j_gene: TRBJ1-4

CDR3aa: CASSGSRDLYGYTF
CDR3nt: TGTGCCAGCAGTGGCAGCCGGGACCTCTATGGCTACACCTTC
abundance: few
v_gene: TRBV27
d_gene: .
j_gene: TRBJ1-2

CDR3aa: CASSVTGRETQYF
CDR3nt: TGTGCCAGCAGTGTTACGGGACGGGAGACCCAGTACTTC
abundance: .
v_gene: TRBV6-1
d_gene: .
j_gene: TRBJ2-5

CDR3aa: CASSLSPTGGGKNIQYF
CDR3nt: TGCGCCAGCAGCTTGTCTCCCACGGGGGGAGGCAAAAACATTCAGTACTTC
abundance: .
v_gene: TRBV5-1
d_gene: TRBD2
j_gene: TRBJ2-4

CDR3aa: CASSLSGQTGELFF
CDR3nt: TGTGCCAGCAGCTTATCGGGGCAAACCGGGGAGCTGTTTTTT
abundance: .
v_gene: TRBV7-9
d_gene: .
j_gene: TRBJ2-2

CDR3aa: CASSQGSGYEQYF
CDR3nt: TGCGCCAGCAGCCAAGGGAGTGGGTACGAGCAGTACTTC
abundance: .
v_gene: TRBV4-1
d_gene: .
j_gene: TRBJ2-7

CDR3aa: CSVDLVGQGGGYTF
CDR3nt: TGCAGCGTTGACCTCGTTGGACAGGGCGGTGGCTACACCTTC
abundance: once
v_gene: TRBV29-1
d_gene: TRBD1
j_gene: TRBJ1-2

CDR3aa: CASSLERGMETQYF
CDR3nt: TGTGCCAGCAGCTTAGAGCGTGGTATGGAGACCCAGTACTTC
abundance: .
v_gene: TRBV5-6
d_gene: .
j_gene: TRBJ2-5

CDR3aa: CASQTGGIQETQYF
CDR3nt: TGTGCCAGCCAGACAGGGGGAATTCAAGAGACCCAGTACTTC
abundance: .
v_gene: TRBV6-1
d_gene: TRBD1
j_gene: TRBJ2-5

CDR3aa: CASRNPSGTSYEQYF
CDR3nt: TGTGCCAGCAGGAATCCTAGCGGGACGTCCTACGAGCAGTACTTC
abundance: .
v_gene: TRBV6-5
d_gene: TRBD2
j_gene: TRBJ2-7

CDR3aa: CASRPGQGRQFGEKLFF
CDR3nt: TGCGCCAGCAGACCGGGACAGGGGCGTCAATTCGGGGAAAAACTGTTTTTT
abundance: .
v_gene: TRBV4-1
d_gene: TRBD1
j_gene: TRBJ1-4

CDR3aa: CAWSVGLGNTIYF
CDR3nt: TGTGCCTGGAGTGTGGGCCTCGGAAACACCATATATTTT
abundance: .
v_gene: TRBV30
d_gene: .
j_gene: TRBJ1-3

CDR3aa: CASSLMWGATNEKLFF
CDR3nt: TGTGCCAGCAGTTTAATGTGGGGGGCAACTAATGAAAAACTGTTTTTT
abundance: .
v_gene: TRBV28
d_gene: .
j_gene: TRBJ1-4

CDR3aa: CASRPSGLAYEQYF
CDR3nt: TGTGCCAGCAGACCTAGCGGGCTTGCCTACGAGCAGTACTTC
abundance: .
v_gene: TRBV7-2
d_gene: TRBD2
j_gene: TRBJ2-7

CDR3aa: CASSGQGREKLFF
CDR3nt: TGTGCCAGCAGTGGACAGGGAAGAGAAAAACTGTTTTTT
abundance: .
v_gene: TRBV5-5
d_gene: TRBD1
j_gene: TRBJ1-4

CDR3aa: CASSEAAHSNQPQHF
CDR3nt: TGTGCCAGCAGTGAAGCAGCCCATAGCAATCAGCCCCAGCATTTT
abundance: .
v_gene: TRBV6-1
d_gene: .
j_gene: TRBJ1-5

CDR3aa: CASSLVGGALGSYEQYF
CDR3nt: TGTGCCAGCAGCTTAGTGGGGGGGGCCTTGGGGTCCTACGAGCAGTACTTC
abundance: .
v_gene: TRBV7-8
d_gene: .
j_gene: TRBJ2-7

CDR3aa: CASSRSGANVLTF
CDR3nt: TGTGCCAGCAGCCGCTCTGGGGCCAACGTCCTGACTTTC
abundance: .
v_gene: TRBV7-2
d_gene: .
j_gene: TRBJ2-6